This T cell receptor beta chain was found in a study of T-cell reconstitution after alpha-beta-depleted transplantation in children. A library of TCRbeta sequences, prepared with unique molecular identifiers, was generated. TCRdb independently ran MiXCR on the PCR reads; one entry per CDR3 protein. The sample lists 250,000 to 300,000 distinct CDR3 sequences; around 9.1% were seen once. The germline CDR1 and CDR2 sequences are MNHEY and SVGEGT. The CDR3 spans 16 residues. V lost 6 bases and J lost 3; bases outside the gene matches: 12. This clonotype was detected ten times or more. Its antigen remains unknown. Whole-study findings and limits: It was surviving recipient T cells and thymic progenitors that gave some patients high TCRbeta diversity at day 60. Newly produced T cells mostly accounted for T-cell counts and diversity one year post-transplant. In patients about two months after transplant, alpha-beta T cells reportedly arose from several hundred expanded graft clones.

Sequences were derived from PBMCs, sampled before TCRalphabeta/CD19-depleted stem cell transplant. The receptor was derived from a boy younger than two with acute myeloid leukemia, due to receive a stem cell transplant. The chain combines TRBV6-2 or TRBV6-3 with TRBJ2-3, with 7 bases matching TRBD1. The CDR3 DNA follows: TGTGCCAGCAGGAGGGACAGACGGAGTCGGACAGATACGCAGTATTTT. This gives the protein CASRRDRRSRTDTQYF.